This TCR beta chain is from a study of CXCR3-negative and CXCR3-positive naive CD8 T cells. Preparation of TRB cDNA libraries relied on 5' RACE carrying UMI labels. TCRdb re-called the 5' RACE reads and shows each CDR3 protein once, DNA omitted. Seen in this sample are roughly 7,200 distinct CDR3 sequences; the ten most common clones hold more than 1.1%. Study-level results: A higher hydrophobicity marked the TRB CDR3s of CXCR3-positive naive cells versus CXCR3-negative naive cells.

This clonotype is called medium-sized (0.01 to 0.1%) based on its frequency. Its antigen is unidentified. This sequence originates from a human donor in good health. Some clones in this sample may be carry-over from other donors' samples. The sample was naive CXCR3- CD8+ T cells from blood. Subset described: CD45RO-CCR7+CD27+CD95- naive CD8+ T cells lacking CXCR3 (TNR3-).

CDR3 protein: CSVETGSYEQYF. V and J are TRBV29-1 and TRBJ2-7; TCRdb returns TRBD1, unconfirmable since there is no DNA. Looked up from germline, CDR1 is SQVTM and CDR2 is ANQGSEA. The CDR3 has 12 residues.